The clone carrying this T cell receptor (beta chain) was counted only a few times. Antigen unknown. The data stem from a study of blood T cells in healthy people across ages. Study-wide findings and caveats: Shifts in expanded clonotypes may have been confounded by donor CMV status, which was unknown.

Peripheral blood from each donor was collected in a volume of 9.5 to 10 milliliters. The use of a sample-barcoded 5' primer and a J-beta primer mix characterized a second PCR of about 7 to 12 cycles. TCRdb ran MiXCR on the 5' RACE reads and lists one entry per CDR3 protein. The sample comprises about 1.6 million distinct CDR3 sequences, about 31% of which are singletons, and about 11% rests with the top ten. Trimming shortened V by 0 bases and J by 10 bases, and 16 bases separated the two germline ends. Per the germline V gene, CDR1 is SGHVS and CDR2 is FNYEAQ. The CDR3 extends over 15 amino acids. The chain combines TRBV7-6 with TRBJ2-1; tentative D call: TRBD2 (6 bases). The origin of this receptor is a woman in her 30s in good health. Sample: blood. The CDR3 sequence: CASSLAGGWLGEQFF. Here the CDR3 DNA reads TGTGCCAGCAGCTTAGCAGGAGGGTGGTTAGGGGAGCAGTTCTTC.